These T cell receptor beta chains were read from a single sample in a study of identical twins. TCRdb ran MiXCR on the 5' RACE reads and lists one entry per CDR3 protein. The table shows 1,800,000 or so distinct CDR3 sequences, with more than 30% occurring only once. Specimen: cord blood. The origin of the receptors is a newborn girl in good health. The CDR3 runs from the conserved cysteine through the conserved F or W. Fields, in order: clone size, J gene, V gene, CDR3 protein. Rows give clone size only sometimes, using once, few, many, or a class for an expanded clone.

>.|.|TRBV5-4
CASSLGYGGGNPYEQYF
>.|TRBJ2-1|TRBV4-2
CASSPKGVWEQFF
>.|TRBJ1-2|TRBV13
CASSLVGGEGYTF
>.|TRBJ2-1|TRBV10-3
CAISDTAYNEQFF
>few|TRBJ2-1|TRBV20-1
CSAVDLYSYNEQFF
>.|TRBJ1-1|TRBV6-1
CASSESRRVNTEAFF
>.|TRBJ1-5|TRBV10-3
CAIRVATLGQNGNQPQHF
>few|TRBJ2-7|TRBV20-1
CSAREGSAYEQYF
>few|TRBJ2-3|TRBV12-3/TRBV12-4
CASSFPVFTDTQYF
>few|TRBJ2-3|TRBV6-5
CASSYRDSFSTDTQYF
>.|.|TRBV20-1
CSAPGTGVHEQYF
>many|TRBJ2-3|TRBV4-2
CASSQDGYADTQYF
>many|TRBJ2-5|TRBV29-1
CSVDFGQIQETQYF
>.|TRBJ2-1|TRBV4-1
CASSQLGLAGEQFF
>.|TRBJ2-1|TRBV2
CASSTEKWASGGLRNEQFF
>.|TRBJ1-6|TRBV6-6
CASKPTGTDDSPLHF
>few|TRBJ1-5|TRBV2
CASRTKQGANQPQHF
>many|TRBJ2-3|TRBV5-4
CASRSGGTDTQYF
>few|TRBJ1-2|TRBV27
CASIKLGTGDGYTF
>.|TRBJ1-1|TRBV9
CASSVGGQGVTEAFF